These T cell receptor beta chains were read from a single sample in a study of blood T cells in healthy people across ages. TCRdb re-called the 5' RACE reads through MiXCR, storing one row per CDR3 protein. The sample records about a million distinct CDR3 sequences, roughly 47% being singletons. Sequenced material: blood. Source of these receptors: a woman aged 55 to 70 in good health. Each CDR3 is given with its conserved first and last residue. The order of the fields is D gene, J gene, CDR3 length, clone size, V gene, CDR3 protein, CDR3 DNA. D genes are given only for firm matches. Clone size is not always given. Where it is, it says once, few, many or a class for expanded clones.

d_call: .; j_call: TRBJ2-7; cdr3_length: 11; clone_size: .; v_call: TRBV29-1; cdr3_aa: CSGLGIYEQYF; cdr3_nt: TGCAGCGGGTTAGGGATTTACGAGCAGTACTTC
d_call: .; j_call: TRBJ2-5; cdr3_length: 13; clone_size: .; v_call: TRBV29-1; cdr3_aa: CSGTRGPQETQYF; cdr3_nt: TGCAGCGGAACTCGGGGCCCTCAAGAGACCCAGTACTTC
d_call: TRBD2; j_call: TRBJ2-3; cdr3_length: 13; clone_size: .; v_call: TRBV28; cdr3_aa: CLFGLAGTDTQYF; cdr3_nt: TGCCTCTTTGGACTAGCGGGCACAGATACGCAGTATTTT
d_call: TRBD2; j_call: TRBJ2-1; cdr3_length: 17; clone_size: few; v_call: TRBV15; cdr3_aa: CATSRHRGTSGNDEQFF; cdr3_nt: TGTGCCACCAGCAGACACAGAGGGACTAGCGGGAACGATGAGCAGTTCTTC
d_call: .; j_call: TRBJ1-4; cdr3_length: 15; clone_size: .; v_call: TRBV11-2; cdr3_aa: CASSLQEGLDEKLFF; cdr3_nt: TGTGCCAGCAGCTTACAGGAGGGACTAGACGAAAAACTGTTTTTT
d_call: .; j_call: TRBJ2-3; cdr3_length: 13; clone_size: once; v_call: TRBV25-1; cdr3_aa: CASSDQDWTWQYF; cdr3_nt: TGTGCCAGCAGTGATCAGGACTGGACTTGGCAGTATTTT
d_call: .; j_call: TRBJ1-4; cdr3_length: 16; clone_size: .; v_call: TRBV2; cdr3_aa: CASRPTSGSRSEKLFF; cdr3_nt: TGTGCCAGCAGACCGACTAGCGGGAGTCGGAGTGAAAAACTGTTTTTT
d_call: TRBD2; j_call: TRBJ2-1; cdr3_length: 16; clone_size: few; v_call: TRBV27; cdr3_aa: CASSSATSGSWNEQFF; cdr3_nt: TGTGCCAGCAGTTCCGCTACTAGCGGGAGTTGGAATGAGCAGTTCTTC
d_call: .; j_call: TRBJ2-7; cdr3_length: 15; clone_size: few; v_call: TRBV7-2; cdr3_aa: CASSSSVGPDYEQYF; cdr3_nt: TGTGCCAGCAGCTCAAGCGTCGGACCCGACTACGAGCAGTACTTC
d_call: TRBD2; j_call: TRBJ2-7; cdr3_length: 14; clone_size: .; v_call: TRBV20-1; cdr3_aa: CSAQEGTSGAEQYF; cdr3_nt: TGCAGTGCTCAGGAAGGGACTAGTGGGGCCGAGCAGTACTTC
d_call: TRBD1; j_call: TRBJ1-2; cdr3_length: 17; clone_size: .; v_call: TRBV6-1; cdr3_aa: CASRSPGQGASNYGYTF; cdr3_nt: TGTGCCAGCAGATCCCCGGGACAGGGGGCATCGAACTATGGCTACACCTTC
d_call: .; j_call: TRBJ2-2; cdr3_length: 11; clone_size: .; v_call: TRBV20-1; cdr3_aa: CSVRNTGELFF; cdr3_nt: TGCAGTGTCCGTAACACCGGGGAGCTGTTTTTT
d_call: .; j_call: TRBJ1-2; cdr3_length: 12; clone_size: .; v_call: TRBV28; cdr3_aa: CASKITNYGYTF; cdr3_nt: TGTGCCAGCAAAATAACCAACTATGGCTACACCTTC
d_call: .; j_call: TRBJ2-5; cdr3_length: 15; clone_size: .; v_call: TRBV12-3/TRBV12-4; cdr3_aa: CASSFAPGGHIIQYF; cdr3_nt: TGTGCCAGCAGTTTCGCGCCCGGGGGACATATTATCCAGTACTTC
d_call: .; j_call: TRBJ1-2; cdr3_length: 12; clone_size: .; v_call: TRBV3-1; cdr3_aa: CASSVGDYGYTF; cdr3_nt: TGTGCCAGCTCCGTGGGCGACTATGGCTACACCTTC
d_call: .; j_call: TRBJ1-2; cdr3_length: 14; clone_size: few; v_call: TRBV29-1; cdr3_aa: CSVLSGGSDYGYTF; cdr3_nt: TGCAGCGTTCTAAGTGGAGGGTCGGACTATGGCTACACCTTC
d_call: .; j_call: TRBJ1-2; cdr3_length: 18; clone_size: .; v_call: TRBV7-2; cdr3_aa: CASSRRPGLRSEGYGYTF; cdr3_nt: TGTGCCAGCAGCCGACGGCCGGGACTCAGAAGTGAAGGCTATGGCTACACCTTC
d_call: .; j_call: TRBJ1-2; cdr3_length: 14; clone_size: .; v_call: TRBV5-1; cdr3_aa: CASSLEPGRYGYTF; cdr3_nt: TGCGCCAGCAGCTTGGAACCGGGTCGCTATGGCTACACCTTC
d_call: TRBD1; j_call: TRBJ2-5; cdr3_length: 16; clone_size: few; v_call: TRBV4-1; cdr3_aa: CASSPLGQGGSETQYF; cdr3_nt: TGCGCCAGCAGCCCTTTAGGACAGGGAGGAAGCGAGACCCAGTACTTC
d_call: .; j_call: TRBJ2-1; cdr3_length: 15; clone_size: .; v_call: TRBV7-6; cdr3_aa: CASGGTDRYQETQFF; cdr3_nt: TGTGCCAGCGGGGGGACGGACAGGTACCAAGAGACCCAGTTCTTC
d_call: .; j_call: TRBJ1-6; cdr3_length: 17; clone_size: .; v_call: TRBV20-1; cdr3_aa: CSARDGRKGAPNSPLHF; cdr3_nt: TGCAGTGCTAGAGATGGGAGGAAAGGGGCTCCTAATTCACCCCTCCACTTT
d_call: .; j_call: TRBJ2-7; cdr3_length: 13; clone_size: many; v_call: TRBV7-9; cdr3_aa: CASSLAGRYEQYF; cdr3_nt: TGTGCCAGCAGTTTGGCGGGGCGATACGAGCAGTACTTC
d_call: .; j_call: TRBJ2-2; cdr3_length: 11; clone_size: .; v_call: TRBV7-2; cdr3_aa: CASSVGGELFF; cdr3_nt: TGTGCCAGCAGTGTGGGCGGGGAGCTGTTTTTT
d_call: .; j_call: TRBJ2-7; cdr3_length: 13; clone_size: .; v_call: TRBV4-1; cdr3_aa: CVSSQIMGVEQYF; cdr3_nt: TGCGTCAGCAGCCAGATTATGGGGGTCGAGCAGTACTTC
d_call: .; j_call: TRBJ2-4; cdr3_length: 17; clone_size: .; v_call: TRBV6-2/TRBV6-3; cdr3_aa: CTSSYSTGASYQNIQYF; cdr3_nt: TGTACCAGCAGTTACTCGACAGGAGCCAGTTACCAAAACATTCAGTACTTC
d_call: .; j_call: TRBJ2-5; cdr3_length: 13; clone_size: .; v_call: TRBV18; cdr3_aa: CASSSRTAETQYF; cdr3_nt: TGTGCCAGCTCCAGCCGGACAGCAGAGACCCAGTACTTC
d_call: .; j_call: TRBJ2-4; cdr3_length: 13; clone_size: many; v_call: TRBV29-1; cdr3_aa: CSVERSEGNIQYF; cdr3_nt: TGCAGCGTTGAACGTAGCGAAGGAAACATTCAGTACTTC
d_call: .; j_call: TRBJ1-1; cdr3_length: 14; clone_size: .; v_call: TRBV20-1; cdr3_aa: CSANRAGPNTEAFF; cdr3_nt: TGCAGTGCTAATAGGGCAGGGCCGAACACTGAAGCTTTCTTT
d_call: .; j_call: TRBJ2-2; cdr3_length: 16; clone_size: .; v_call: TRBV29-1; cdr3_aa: CSTLEGVGSNTGELFF; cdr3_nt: TGCAGCACCCTTGAGGGAGTGGGGTCGAACACCGGGGAGCTGTTTTTT
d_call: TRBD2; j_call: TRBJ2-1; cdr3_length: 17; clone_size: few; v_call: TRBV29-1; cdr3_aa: CSVHHPPLAGGYNEQFF; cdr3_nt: TGCAGCGTACACCATCCCCCCCTAGCGGGGGGATACAATGAGCAGTTCTTC
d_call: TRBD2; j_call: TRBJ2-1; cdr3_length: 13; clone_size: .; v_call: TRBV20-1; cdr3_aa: CSAKAGGPGEQFF; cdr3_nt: TGCAGTGCTAAGGCGGGAGGGCCTGGTGAGCAGTTCTTC
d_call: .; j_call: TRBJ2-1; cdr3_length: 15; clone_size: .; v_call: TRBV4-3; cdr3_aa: CASSQRPSSYNEQFF; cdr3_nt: TGCGCCAGCAGCCAACGCCCAAGCTCCTACAATGAGCAGTTCTTC
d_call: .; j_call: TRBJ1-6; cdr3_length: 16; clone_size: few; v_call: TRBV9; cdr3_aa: CASSAPGAGGNSPLHF; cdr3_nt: TGTGCCAGCAGCGCGCCAGGGGCTGGGGGGAATTCACCCCTCCACTTT
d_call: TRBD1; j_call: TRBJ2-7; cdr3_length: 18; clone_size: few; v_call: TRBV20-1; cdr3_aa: CSARARGQGAYIFYEQYF; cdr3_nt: TGCAGTGCTAGAGCGCGGGGACAGGGGGCTTATATTTTCTACGAGCAGTACTTC